The rows below give T cell receptor beta chains drawn from one sample of a study of blood T cell repertoires in COVID-19. Profiled with immunoSEQ multiplex PCR; TCRdb holds only in-frame clones, not every one. The sample includes roughly 26,000 clones, roughly 83% seen only once; the top ten take about 25%. The sample taken for sequencing was peripheral blood. The receptor source for this set is a human donor in a cohort sampled during active COVID-19. The CDR3 runs from the conserved cysteine through the conserved F or W. Each record gives: clone size, J gene, D gene, V gene, CDR3 protein, CDR3 DNA. The D gene is left open where the match is weak. The size of a clone is reported for some rows only, either as once, few or many, or as a class for expanded clones.

. TRBJ1-5 TRBD1 TRBV15 CATSLGQINQPQHF TGTGCCACCTCCTTGGGACAGATTAATCAGCCCCAGCATTTT
. TRBJ2-7 TRBD2 TRBV7-2 CASSLSGTSGRFRDEQYF TGTGCCAGCAGCTTATCCGGGACTAGCGGGAGGTTCAGGGACGAGCAGTACTTC
. TRBJ1-1 . TRBV20-1 CSARPGTEAFF TGCAGTGCTAGACCGGGCACTGAAGCTTTCTTT
. TRBJ1-1 . TRBV7-2 CASSLVRRNTEAFF TGTGCCAGCAGCTTAGTACGGAGGAACACTGAAGCTTTCTTT
. TRBJ2-3 TRBD2 TRBV5-4 CASSLVLAGGATDTQYF TGTGCCAGCAGCTTGGTCCTAGCGGGGGGGGCCACAGATACGCAGTATTTT
. TRBJ2-4 . TRBV9 CASSVTTGMGQNIQYF TGTGCCAGCAGCGTTACTACAGGGATGGGCCAAAACATTCAGTACTTC
few TRBJ2-5 . TRBV20-1 CSAISIRTQYF TGCAGTGCTATTAGTATAAGGACCCAGTACTTC
. TRBJ2-1 . TRBV20-1 CSASRAGFSYNEQFF TGCAGTGCTAGTCGTGCAGGGTTTTCCTACAATGAGCAGTTCTTC
. TRBJ2-1 TRBD2 TRBV7-3 CASPRGREAPYNEQFF TGTGCCAGTCCTCGGGGACGGGAGGCCCCCTACAATGAGCAGTTCTTC
. TRBJ2-1 . TRBV9 CASSPAPRDNEQFF TGTGCCAGCAGCCCCGCCCCCCGCGACAATGAGCAGTTCTTC
. TRBJ1-1 . TRBV2 CASGRGADTEAFF TGTGCCAGCGGGAGGGGGGCGGACACTGAAGCTTTCTTT